The count of the clone carrying this T cell receptor beta chain is one. TCRdb's table, derived via immunoSEQ multiplex PCR, lists solely in-frame clones and lacks some. This table has about 130,000 clones, roughly 88% appearing once. Germline CDR1 reads LNHNV; CDR2 reads YYDKDF (reference sequence). This CDR3 spans 15 amino acids. The V and J ends lost 11 bases and 4 bases, in that order; junction bases with no gene match: 13. This entry comes from a study of control samples from healthy donors and cancer patients. Sequenced: blood. The J gene is TRBJ2-3, the V gene TRBV15, with 9 bases aligning to TRBD2. The source is a man between 50 and 59 years old in good health. The CDR3 loop reads CASEDQRGVSDTQYF. The CDR3 DNA reads as TGTGCCTCAGAAGACCAGCGGGGGGTTTCAGATACGCAGTATTTT. Using reference TRBV15 and TRBJ2-3 for the parts outside the CDR3, the full variable domain is DAMVIQNPRYQVTQFGKPVTLSCSQTLNHNVMYWYQQKSSQAPKLLFHYYDKDFNNEADTPDNFQSRRPNTSFCFLDIRSPGLGDTAMYLCASEDQRGVSDTQYFGPGTRLTVL.